What follows are 26 T cell receptor beta chains derived from one specimen sequenced in a study of blood T cell repertoires in COVID-19. Assay used: immunoSEQ multiplex PCR; TCRdb lists only in-frame clones, some missing. The sample consists of 330,000 or so clones, 80% to 90% of them appearing once. The specimen was PBMCs or T cells enriched from blood (not recorded which). The receptors originated from a man aged 30 to 45 who had recovered from COVID-19.

The chain recombines TRBV15 with TRBJ2-4; 8 bases are a match to TRBD1. CDR1 is LNHNV, CDR2 YYDKDF, per germline (reference sequence). This CDR3 has 13 residues. V lost 3 bases to trimming and J lost 8 bases; unmatched junction nucleotides: 3. CDR3 protein: CATSRDREDIQYF. The CDR3 bases are TGTGCCACCAGCAGGGACAGGGAGGACATTCAGTACTTC.

This clone is a singleton in its sample. V and J are TRBV24-1 and TRBJ1-2; D is unresolved. The ends were cut back, 5 bases at V and 7 bases at J, with 10 bases in the middle. There are 12 residues in the CDR3. Looked up from germline, CDR1 is KGHDR and CDR2 is SFDVKD. CDR3 in DNA: TGTGCCACCAGTGCCCGGGATTCTGGCTACACCTTC. Its protein is CATSARDSGYTF.

This clone appeared many times. The chain carries TRBV19 and TRBJ2-2, with a possible D match to TRBD2 (5 bases). V was cut by 3 bases and J by 4 bases, with 12 bases left in between. The CDR3 spans 15 residues. The germline V gene has CDR1 LNHDA and CDR2 SQIVND (reference sequence). CDR3 loop: CASSIDVRVTGELFF. In nucleotides, the CDR3 is TGTGCCAGTAGTATTGATGTGAGGGTCACCGGGGAGCTGTTTTTT.

J is TRBJ1-5 and V is TRBV19, with 7 nucleotides matching TRBD1. V shed 5 bases and J 0 bases; nucleotides not matched to a gene: 7. CDR1 and CDR2 from the germline V gene are LNHDA and SQIVND (reference sequence). The CDR3 is 16 residues long. The CDR3 loop reads CASSEDRRYSNQPQHF. The CDR3 bases are TGTGCCAGTAGTGAGGACAGGAGATATAGCAATCAGCCCCAGCATTTT.

The chain links TRBV4-2 to TRBJ2-1, with 8 bases that match TRBD2. The CDR3 extends over 17 amino acids. After removal of 1 base from V and 7 bases from J, the junction contained 12 bases not matched to a gene. Germline loops: CDR1 LGHNA, CDR2 YNFKEQ. The CDR3 loop reads CASSQVLHGGARNEQFF. The CDR3 bases are TGTGCCAGCAGCCAAGTTCTGCACGGGGGGGCGAGGAATGAGCAGTTCTTC.

The chain uses TRBV15 and TRBJ1-2; 8 nucleotides align to TRBD1. Per germline, CDR1 LNHNV and CDR2 YYDKDF (reference sequence). The V and J ends lost 3 bases and 4 bases, in that order; junction bases with no gene match: 7. The CDR3 has 15 residues. In DNA form, the CDR3 reads TGTGCCACCAGCAGTGCGGACAGGGAACTCTATGGCTACACCTTC. Amino acids: CATSSADRELYGYTF.

This clone was seen a single time. The V and J genes are TRBV10-3 and TRBJ1-1; D is unresolved. Germline CDR1 ENHRY, CDR2 SYGVKD. With 4 bases removed from V and 4 bases from J, the gap between germline ends came to 10 bases. This CDR3 is 13 amino acids long. CDR3 nucleotides: TGTGCCATCAGTGGAGAGAGAGGCACTGAAGCTTTCTTT. This gives the protein CAISGERGTEAFF.

This chain uses TRBV19 with TRBJ2-3; D not certain. Germline CDR1 is LNHDA and CDR2 is SQIVND (reference sequence). CDR3 size: 13 residues. Trimming shortened V by 0 bases and J by 2 bases, and 3 bases separated the two germline ends. CDR3 in amino acids: CASSIDFTDTQYF. The CDR3 DNA reads as TGTGCCAGTAGTATAGACTTCACAGATACGCAGTATTTT.

The genes are TRBV7-9 and TRBJ2-4; weak D call: TRBD2 (6 bases). V lost 2 bases and J 9 bases, leaving 20 bases between the germline ends. This CDR3 is 16 amino acids long. CDR1 is SEHNR and CDR2 is FQNEAQ in the germline V gene (reference sequence). The CDR3 reads CASSLREGGVGGIQYF. The DNA of the CDR3 is TGTGCCAGCAGCTTAAGAGAGGGCGGGGTGGGGGGCATTCAGTACTTC.

This chain links TRBV21-1 with TRBJ2-7; the table names TRBD1, a call not compared with the DNA. TRBV21-1 is a pseudogene locus. The CDR3 is made up of 18 amino acids. The CDR3: CASRKKLGQGSTSYEQYF. DNA for the CDR3: TGTGCCAGCAGGAAGAAATTGGGACAGGGGTCTACTTCCTACGAGCAGTACTTC.

The chain joins TRBV7-9 to TRBJ2-7, with 9 bases identical to TRBD1. The J segment lost 2 bases and the V segment lost 6 bases, leaving 8 bases of the junction unmatched. This CDR3 is built from 15 residues. Looked up from germline, CDR1 is SEHNR and CDR2 is FQNEAQ (reference sequence). The DNA of the CDR3 is TGTGCCAGCAGATCCGACAGGGGGGAGACCTACGAGCAGTACTTC. Translating it yields CASRSDRGETYEQYF.

The rearrangement uses TRBV6-5 and TRBJ2-3; a weak D match, TRBD1 (6 bases). Germline assignment: CDR1 MNHEY and CDR2 SVGAGI. V was trimmed by 8 bases and J by 2 bases, leaving 14 bases between them. The CDR3 is 14 amino acids. In DNA, the CDR3 is TGTGCCAGCCTAGAAATGGGGGCCACAGATACGCAGTATTTT. Protein: CASLEMGATDTQYF.

V usage is TRBV7-6 and J usage is TRBJ1-4; tentatively, D is TRBD1 (6 bases). V lost 4 bases and J 8 bases, leaving 17 bases between the germline ends. Germline CDR1 and CDR2: SGHVS and FNYEAQ. The CDR3 has 15 residues. The CDR3 nucleotides are TGTGCCAGCAGCTCCTCTCCAGGGGCTGGGGAAAAACTGTTTTTT. Its protein is CASSSSPGAGEKLFF.

This chain uses TRBV28 with TRBJ2-5; the D gene is possibly TRBD1 (8 bases). CDR3 length: 15 amino acids. Germline CDR1 reads MDHEN; CDR2 reads SYDVKM. The V gene lost 6 bases and the J gene lost 5 bases, with 19 bases spanning the gap. The CDR3: CASSRGDRWRETQYF. In DNA form, the CDR3 reads TGTGCCAGCAGCCGGGGGGACAGGTGGAGGGAGACCCAGTACTTC.

J is TRBJ1-6 and V is TRBV18, with D maybe TRBD1 (5 bases). V was clipped by 4 bases and J by 9 bases, with 13 bases between them. Looked up from germline, CDR1 is KGHSH and CDR2 is LQKENI. The CDR3 has 14 amino acids. DNA for the CDR3: TGTGCCAGCTCACTGGGGCAGCCGAGTTCACCCCTCCACTTT. It specifies CASSLGQPSSPLHF.

This chain uses TRBV15 with TRBJ2-4, with TRBD2 as a possible D gene (6 bases). Germline CDR1 reads LNHNV; CDR2 reads YYDKDF (reference sequence). The CDR3 consists of 15 residues. V lost 5 bases and J 0 bases, leaving 11 bases between the germline ends. The CDR3 region is CATSWRRVAKNIQYF. DNA for the CDR3: TGTGCCACCAGCTGGAGGAGGGTAGCCAAAAACATTCAGTACTTC.

The chain uses TRBV6-5 and TRBJ1-2, with TRBD1 as a possible D gene (6 bases). With 7 bases removed from V and 3 bases from J, the gap between germline ends came to 9 bases. Per the germline V gene, CDR1 is MNHEY and CDR2 is SVGAGI. The CDR3 has 12 residues. The DNA of the CDR3 is TGTGCCAGCACAGGGGAGTACTATGGCTACACCTTC. It encodes CASTGEYYGYTF.

This chain connects TRBV20-1 to TRBJ1-4, with TRBD1 as a possible D gene (6 bases). The V end lost 3 bases, the J end lost 7 bases, and 18 bases lay between the germline ends. Germline CDR1 and CDR2: DFQATT and SNEGSKA (reference sequence). The CDR3 has 15 amino acids. The CDR3 coding sequence is TGCAGTGCTAGTGACGCGGGGGGCGCGGGTGAAAAACTGTTTTTT. As protein: CSASDAGGAGEKLFF.

The chain uses TRBV14 and TRBJ2-7; maybe TRBD2 (5 bases). This CDR3 spans 14 amino acids. Looked up from germline, CDR1 is SGHDN and CDR2 is FVKESK. V dropped 1 base and J dropped 1 base, with 8 bases sitting between them. The CDR3 bases are TGTGCCAGCAGCCAAGCGTCGGGGTCCTACGAGCAGTACTTC. Protein sequence: CASSQASGSYEQYF.

This chain links TRBV5-1 with TRBJ1-6, with D perhaps TRBD1 (6 bases). The length of the CDR3 is 17 residues. CDR1 is SGHRS, CDR2 YFSETQ, per germline. V was clipped by 0 bases and J by 6 bases, with 16 bases between them. The CDR3 loop reads CASSLAGGPLSNSPLHF. The CDR3 region has the DNA TGCGCCAGCAGCTTGGCCGGGGGGCCCCTTTCTAATTCACCCCTCCACTTT.

This clone was detected only once. This chain links TRBV14 with TRBJ2-5; 12 bases agree with TRBD2. The CDR3 totals 16 residues. Germline values: CDR1 SGHDN, CDR2 FVKESK. V lost 4 bases to trimming and J lost 4 bases; unmatched junction nucleotides: 7. The CDR3 loop is CASSLGLAGRIETQYF. Written as DNA, the CDR3 is TGTGCCAGCAGCCTTGGACTAGCGGGGCGTATAGAGACCCAGTACTTC.

The rearrangement joins TRBV7-2 to TRBJ2-5; 8 bases match TRBD2. The V gene end was trimmed by 1 base and the J gene end by 3 bases; junction bases not matched to a gene: 1. The CDR3 consists of 14 residues. Germline V CDR1 and CDR2: SGHTA, FQGNSA. The CDR3 sequence: CASSLDSGEETQYF. CDR3 sequence (DNA): TGTGCCAGCAGCTTAGATAGCGGGGAAGAGACCCAGTACTTC.

In DNA form, the CDR3 reads TGTGCCAGCAGTTATACGGGGAGAAGCTACAATGAGCAGTTCTTC. Amino acids: CASSYTGRSYNEQFF. This chain links TRBV6-2 or TRBV6-3 with TRBJ2-1; D is possibly TRBD2 (5 bases). Germline CDR1 and CDR2: MNHEY and SVGEGT. The V end was cut by 3 bases, the J end by 3 bases, with 12 bases between. This CDR3 has 15 residues.

V is TRBV29-1 and J is TRBJ2-3; 12 bases fit TRBD2. Per germline, CDR1 SQVTM and CDR2 ANQGSEA. The CDR3 has 14 residues. The V gene end was trimmed by 3 bases and the J gene end by 4 bases; junction bases not matched to a gene: 2. DNA for the CDR3: TGCAGCGTTGATAGACTAGCGGGGGCAGATACGCAGTATTTT. As protein: CSVDRLAGADTQYF.

This chain connects TRBV7-8 to TRBJ2-5, with 8 bases fitting TRBD1. There are 15 residues in the CDR3. V lost 2 bases and J lost 5; bases outside the gene matches: 7. CDR1 is SGHVS and CDR2 is FQNEAQ in the germline V gene. This CDR3 reads CASSLPFTGGETQYF. CDR3 coding DNA: TGTGCCAGCAGCTTACCGTTTACAGGGGGGGAGACCCAGTACTTC.

This chain uses TRBV5-1 with TRBJ2-3; D possibly corresponds to TRBD2 (5 bases). V was cut by 0 bases and J by 9 bases, with 14 bases left in between. CDR1 SGHRS and CDR2 YFSETQ come from the germline V gene. CDR3 length equals 14 residues. As DNA, the CDR3 is TGCGCCAGCAGCTTGGAGGCGGGCAAGATAACGCAGTATTTT. This codes for CASSLEAGKITQYF.